Listed here is a single TCR beta chain. This receptor's antigen is unknown. No much larger clone is present one base from it, and per-base qualities are unavailable. This sample was included in a study of blood T cell repertoires in COVID-19 (dated by TCRdb to about 2020). Broadly, across the study: Samples from collaborators originated in the United States, Italy and Spain and spanned both the acute and convalescent phases of COVID-19. A freely available public database, intended as a resource for researchers studying the immune response to SARS-CoV-2, is where the repertoires were released. The material from the prospective study consisted of cDNA or gDNA derived from T cells, B-cell-depleted T cells, or PBMCs. Nearly every sample came with metadata listing a de-identified subject ID, COVID-19 status, age in years and sex. Deeply sampled blood TCRbeta repertoires from subjects exposed to, actively infected with, or recovered from COVID-19 were included in the dataset. Where HLA class I and class II types were available, the types were taken from metadata supplied by the sample provider, not from assay-based typing. The samples were drawn from two sources: the first 160 participants of the ongoing ImmuneRACE study, and 950 to 1,500 subjects contributed by 6 global collaborators.

The CDR3 holds 12 amino acids from the cysteine to the phenylalanine. Only the CDR3 DNA is retained, 36 bases long and in frame from the first base. The trim is 10 bases for V and 4 bases for J, with a gap of 13 bases between the germline ends. Reading the germline V gene gives CDR1 ENHRY and CDR2 SYGVKD. Findings and caveats that apply to the study as a whole: Clinical and demographic metadata were provided uncurated, with the amount varying by source and participant.

Each collaborating institution followed its own protocols to collect whole blood in K2EDTA tubes. For TCRbeta analysis, collaborator samples were shipped as frozen whole blood, as isolated PBMCs, or as DNA extracted from either sample type. TCRbeta CDR3 regions were amplified from genomic DNA by means of the immunoSEQ Assay, a bias-controlled multiplex PCR. As for the authors' bioinformatics: The number of nucleated cells in each sample was estimated by amplification of reference gene primers within the assay. To quantify the absolute abundance of each unique TCRbeta CDR3 rearrangement, sequence reads were collapsed and filtered. For each sample, productive Simpson clonality was calculated as the square root of Simpson's diversity index across productive rearrangements. TCRdb retrieved this table from immuneACCESS and kept in-frame rearrangements only. Not all clones are present; in checked studies, unresolved V genes account for under half, and no reason is known for the remainder. That table supplies the V and J calls and clone size; D and trimming were determined from the DNA. This sample has about 55,000 clones in its table, and roughly 85% of those were observed once. Clones ranked in the top ten supply roughly 12% of the sample.

The sequencing sample was made of peripheral blood. Recombination connected TRBV10-3 to TRBJ1-1; the D gene is possibly TRBD1, with 5 bases matching. The source of this sequence is a human donor in a cohort sampled during active COVID-19. For the CDR3, the sequence is CATGGTRTEAFF. The DNA sequence is as follows: TGTGCCACCGGCGGGACCCGCACTGAAGCTTTCTTT.